This T cell receptor (beta chain) appears in the sequencing data of a study of cytomegalovirus exposure and HLA in healthy donors. A word on this clone: Its antigen is not known.

The PCR was carried out with 60 Vbeta primers and 13 Jbeta primers. Assay used: immunoSEQ multiplex PCR; TCRdb lists only in-frame clones, some missing. The sample lists 95,000 to 150,000 clones, roughly 82% occurring once. Notes on the study in general: Later genetic work tied a missense DCLRE1C variant to beta-chain V and J trimming. After further analysis at a later stage, 16,951 TCR beta sequences were associated with HLA alleles at 0.05 false discovery rate.

This sequence originates from a man younger than 35 in good health and CMV-seropositive. The sample was PBMCs.

For the CDR3, the DNA is TGCAGCGTTGAACACCGGGGTTTGCCGGGACAGGGGCTCTCTAACTGGGGCTACACCTTC. It specifies CSVEHRGLPGQGLSNWGYTF. The chain uses TRBV29-1 and TRBJ1-2; 10 positions agree with TRBD1. CDR1 is SQVTM and CDR2 is ANQGSEA in the germline V gene. The CDR3 loop spans 20 amino acids. After removal of 2 bases from V and 8 bases from J, the junction contained 26 bases not matched to a gene. Using reference TRBV29-1 and TRBJ1-2 for the parts outside the CDR3, the full variable domain is SAVISQKPSRDICQRGTSLTIQCQVDSQVTMMFWYRQQPGQSLTLIATANQGSEATYESGFVIDKFPISRPNLTFSTLTVSNMSPEDSSIYLCSVEHRGLPGQGLSNWGYTFGSGTRLTVV.